Listed below are T cell receptor beta chains from one sample, sequenced in a study of blood T cell repertoires in COVID-19. TCRdb keeps only in-frame clones here, not all; method: immunoSEQ multiplex PCR. The data show some 350,000 clones, 80% to 90% seen once. The sequencing sample was made of peripheral blood. The origin of the receptors is a woman aged 50 to 60 with COVID-19, enrolled during active disease. Both conserved end residues are part of each CDR3. D genes are given only for firm matches. Size tells how often a clone was seen (once, few, many) or the class of an expanded clone, and some rows leave it out.

TRBV6-1	TRBJ2-7	TRBD2	-	TGTGCCAGCAGTGAGTCCTTTAGCGGGAGTTTCTACGAGCAGTACTTC	CASSESFSGSFYEQYF
TRBV24-1	TRBJ2-3	TRBD2	-	TGTGCCACCAGTGATTTATTAACGGGAGGAGGCACAGATACGCAGTATTTT	CATSDLLTGGGTDTQYF
TRBV5-5	TRBJ1-1	-	-	TGTGCCAGCAGCCCAAGCATGAACACTGAAGCTTTCTTT	CASSPSMNTEAFF
TRBV29-1	TRBJ1-1	TRBD1	-	TGCAGCGTTTCGGACAGGGTTTACACTGAAGCTTTCTTT	CSVSDRVYTEAFF
TRBV2	TRBJ2-7	TRBD2	once	TGTGCCAGCCGGGAGGGGAGGGCCATCGAGCAGTACTTC	CASREGRAIEQYF
TRBV4-2	TRBJ1-4	-	-	TGTGCCAGCAGCCCTTCGCCAGGGGAAAAACTGTTTTTT	CASSPSPGEKLFF
TRBV19	TRBJ1-5	-	-	TGTGCCAGTAGTAGCCAGGGGTTTGGTCAGCCCCAGCATTTT	CASSSQGFGQPQHF
TRBV13	TRBJ2-5	TRBD2	few	TGTGCCAGCAGCCACACTAGCGGGAGGGGGGAGACCCAGTACTTC	CASSHTSGRGETQYF
TRBV7-9	TRBJ2-7	TRBD1	-	TGTGCCAGCAGCCCAAGACAGGGATTAGAGTACGAGCAGTACTTC	CASSPRQGLEYEQYF
TRBV10-2	TRBJ2-5	TRBD2	-	TGCGCCAGCAGTGAGTACCGCGGGAGGCAAGAGACCCAGTACTTC	CASSEYRGRQETQYF
TRBV18	TRBJ2-2	-	-	TGTGCCAGCTCACCTTCGACAGAGAACACCGGGGAGCTGTTTTTT	CASSPSTENTGELFF
TRBV5-1	TRBJ2-5	TRBD2	-	TGCGCCAGCAGCTTGACCCCGACTAGCGTCCAAGAGACCCAGTACTTC	CASSLTPTSVQETQYF
TRBV10-3	TRBJ2-7	TRBD2	-	TGTGCCATCAGGGCTAGCGGTAGCTCCTACGAGCAGTACTTC	CAIRASGSSYEQYF
TRBV21-1	TRBJ1-6	-	-	TGTGCCAGCAGCAAAGCAACAGCCGGTGCCTATAATTCACCCCTCCACTTT	CASSKATAGAYNSPLHF
TRBV10-2	TRBJ2-5	TRBD1	-	TGCGCCAGCAAAGGGACAGCCAAGGGAGAGACCCAGTACTTC	CASKGTAKGETQYF
TRBV3-1/TRBV3-2	TRBJ2-7	-	-	TGTGCCAGCAGCATGACAGGGACTGAGCAGTACTTC	CASSMTGTEQYF
TRBV18	TRBJ2-5	-	-	TGTGCCAGCTCACCACTGGACAGAGGGGGGGCGAAGACCCAGTACTTC	CASSPLDRGGAKTQYF
TRBV12-3/TRBV12-4	TRBJ2-1	-	-	TGTGCCAGCAGAGGACTATACAATGAGCAGTTCTTC	CASRGLYNEQFF
TRBV6-5	TRBJ1-1	-	-	TGTGCCAGCAGTTACTCGAGGAGGGCACTGAACACTGAAGCTTTCTTT	CASSYSRRALNTEAFF
TRBV6-2/TRBV6-3	TRBJ1-2	-	few	TGTGCCAGCAGTTACTCGGACAGTTTCTATGGCTACACCTTC	CASSYSDSFYGYTF
TRBV6-5	TRBJ1-2	-	-	TGTGCCAGCTTGCGGATATACTATGGCTACACCTTC	CASLRIYYGYTF
TRBV5-4	TRBJ2-7	TRBD1	-	TGTGCCAGCAGCTTGGGCCAGGGGGCGTCGTCCTACGAGCAGTACTTC	CASSLGQGASSYEQYF
TRBV19	TRBJ2-7	TRBD1	-	TGTGCCAGTAGTGCCCAGGGGACAGGGCGCGCCGGAGAAACCTACGAGCAGTACTTC	CASSAQGTGRAGETYEQYF
TRBV3-1/TRBV3-2	TRBJ1-1	-	-	TGTGCCAGCAGCCAGTTGTCTGAAGGGGACACTGAAGCTTTCTTT	CASSQLSEGDTEAFF
TRBV13	TRBJ2-1	TRBD2	-	TGTGCCAGCAGCTTAGCCGGGACTAGCGGGAGATTTGAGCAGTTCTTC	CASSLAGTSGRFEQFF
TRBV18	TRBJ2-5	-	-	TGTGCCAGCTCACCACGTCTAGAGACCCAGTACTTC	CASSPRLETQYF
TRBV7-2	TRBJ2-5	TRBD1	-	TGTGCCAGCAGCCCCCGGACAGGAGGCTTAAAGACCCAGTACTTC	CASSPRTGGLKTQYF
TRBV27	TRBJ2-1	-	-	TGTGCCAGCAGTTTATTCCGGGACAATGAGCAGTTCTTC	CASSLFRDNEQFF
TRBV6-4	TRBJ2-3	-	-	TGTGCCAGCAGTGACTCCTGGGGCCGCACAGATACGCAGTATTTT	CASSDSWGRTDTQYF
TRBV12-5	TRBJ2-5	TRBD1	once	TGTGCTAGTGGCCGGGGACAGGGCTTGCAAGAGACCCAGTACTTC	CASGRGQGLQETQYF
TRBV6-5	TRBJ2-7	TRBD1	-	TGTGCCAGCAGTTCCAGGACAGGAAGCTCCTACGAGCAGTACTTC	CASSSRTGSSYEQYF
TRBV5-1	TRBJ2-7	-	-	TGCGCCAGCAGCTGGCCGGACAGTCCAACCTACGAGCAGTACTTC	CASSWPDSPTYEQYF
TRBV27	TRBJ1-5	-	-	TGTGCCAGCAGTTTACTAGGTCAGCCCCAGCATTTT	CASSLLGQPQHF
TRBV7-9	TRBJ2-1	TRBD2	once	TGTGCCAGCAGCTTGGCGGGGGGTGAGAATGAGCAGTTCTTC	CASSLAGGENEQFF
TRBV27	TRBJ2-1	TRBD2	-	TGTGCCAGCAGTCCCCTAGTTGCGGGAGGGTACAATGAGCAGTTCTTC	CASSPLVAGGYNEQFF
TRBV6-5	TRBJ1-2	TRBD1	-	TGTGCCAGCAGTCCTGACAGGGGGAACTATGGCTACACCTTC	CASSPDRGNYGYTF
TRBV5-5	TRBJ2-1	-	-	TGTGCCAGCAGCTCATCGAGGGGGAGTGAGCAGTTCTTC	CASSSSRGSEQFF
TRBV5-5	TRBJ1-4	-	-	TGTGCCAGCAGCTTGGGGGCGTATGAAAAACTGTTTTTT	CASSLGAYEKLFF
TRBV25-1	TRBJ2-2	TRBD1	-	TGTGCCAGCAGTGGCCCGACAGGGGGCGAGAAGGGCGGGGAGCTGTTTTTT	CASSGPTGGEKGGELFF
TRBV6-5	TRBJ1-1	-	few	TGTGCCAGCAGCAACCTTGACACTCGCACTGAAGCTTTCTTT	CASSNLDTRTEAFF
TRBV18	TRBJ2-1	-	-	TGTGCCAGCTCACCAGATAGCTTCGGGTCCCCTATTTTAAATGAGCAGTTCTTC	CASSPDSFGSPILNEQFF
TRBV7-8	TRBJ2-7	TRBD1	-	TGTGCCAGCAGGGGGGACAGGGGAGGTAGAAACGAGCAGTACTTC	CASRGDRGGRNEQYF
TRBV4-1	TRBJ1-1	TRBD1	-	TGCGCCAGCAGCCAGGATGAAGGTTCCGGGACAGGGCCTATAAACACTGAAGCTTTCTTT	CASSQDEGSGTGPINTEAFF
TRBV29-1	TRBJ2-4	TRBD1	-	TGCAGCGTCTCAAGAGAATATAATACAGGGGCTGCCAAAAACATTCAGTACTTC	CSVSREYNTGAAKNIQYF
TRBV30	TRBJ2-1	TRBD1	-	TGTGCCTGGAGTATAGGGACAGGGACTGAGCAGTTCTTC	CAWSIGTGTEQFF
TRBV29-1	TRBJ2-3	TRBD2	-	TGCAGCTCACAAGGCCGGGAGGGCGGGGTCCACACAGATACGCAGTATTTT	CSSQGREGGVHTDTQYF
TRBV3-1/TRBV3-2	TRBJ1-2	TRBD1	-	TGTGCCAGCAGCTGGATATGGGACAGAAACTATGGCTACACCTTC	CASSWIWDRNYGYTF
TRBV7-2	TRBJ1-2	-	-	TGTGCCAGCAGCTTAGACCCCTCCAGAAATTCGGGCTACACCTTC	CASSLDPSRNSGYTF
TRBV7-8	TRBJ2-2	-	-	TGTGCCAGCAGCGAGACAGTCACCGGGGAGCTGTTTTTT	CASSETVTGELFF
TRBV6-5	TRBJ2-7	TRBD2	-	TGTGCCAGCAGTCGGACTAGCGCCGACTACGAGCAGTACTTC	CASSRTSADYEQYF
TRBV5-1	TRBJ2-6	-	-	TGCGCCAGCAGTCTATCCTCAGGGCCCGGGGCCAACGTCCTGACTTTC	CASSLSSGPGANVLTF
TRBV10-1	TRBJ2-3	-	-	TGCGCCAGCAGTGAGAGGGAGAGCCCAGATACGCAGTATTTT	CASSERESPDTQYF
TRBV9	TRBJ2-7	TRBD2	-	TGTGCCAGCAGCGTCGGGACTAGCGGGAGATACGAGCAGTACTTC	CASSVGTSGRYEQYF
TRBV19	TRBJ1-2	TRBD1	-	TGTGCCAGTAGTATCGGAGGGACAGACTATGGCTACACCTTC	CASSIGGTDYGYTF
TRBV5-1	TRBJ2-5	TRBD2	-	TGCGCCAGCAGACCGGGACTAGCGGGAGCTCAACTTCCCCAAGAGACCCAGTACTTC	CASRPGLAGAQLPQETQYF
TRBV18	TRBJ2-7	-	-	TGTGCCAGCTCACCACCTGCAGGGCGCTCCTACGAGCAGTACTTC	CASSPPAGRSYEQYF